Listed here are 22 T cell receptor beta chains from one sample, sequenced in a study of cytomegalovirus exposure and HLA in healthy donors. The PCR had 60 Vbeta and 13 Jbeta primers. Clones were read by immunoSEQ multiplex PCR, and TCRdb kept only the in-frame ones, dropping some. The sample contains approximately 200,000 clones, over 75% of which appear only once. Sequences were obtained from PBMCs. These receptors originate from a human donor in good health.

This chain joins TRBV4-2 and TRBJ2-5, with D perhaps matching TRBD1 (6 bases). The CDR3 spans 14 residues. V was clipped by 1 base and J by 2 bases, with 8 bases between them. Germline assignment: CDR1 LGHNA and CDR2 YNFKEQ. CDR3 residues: CASSQVGQQETQYF. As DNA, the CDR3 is TGTGCCAGCAGCCAAGTGGGACAACAAGAGACCCAGTACTTC.

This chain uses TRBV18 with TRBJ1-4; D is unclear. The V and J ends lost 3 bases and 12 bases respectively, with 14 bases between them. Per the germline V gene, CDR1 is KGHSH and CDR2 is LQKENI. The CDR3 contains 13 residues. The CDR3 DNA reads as TGTGCCAGCTCACCGGACCCACCCGGGGAACTGTTTTTT. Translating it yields CASSPDPPGELFF.

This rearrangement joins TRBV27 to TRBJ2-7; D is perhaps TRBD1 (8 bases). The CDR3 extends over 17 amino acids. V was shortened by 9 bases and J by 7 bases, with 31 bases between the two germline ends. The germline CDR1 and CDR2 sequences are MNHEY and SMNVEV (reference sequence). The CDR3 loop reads CASRPERDGTGAKEQYF. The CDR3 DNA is TGTGCCAGTCGTCCAGAGCGGGATGGGACAGGAGCGAAGGAGCAGTACTTC.

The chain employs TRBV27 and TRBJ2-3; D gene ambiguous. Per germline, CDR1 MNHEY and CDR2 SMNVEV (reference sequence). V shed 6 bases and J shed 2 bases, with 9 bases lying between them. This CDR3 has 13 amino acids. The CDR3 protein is CASRGRHTDTQYF. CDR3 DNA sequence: TGTGCCAGCAGGGGCAGACACACAGATACGCAGTATTTT.

The CDR3 coding sequence is TGTGCCAGCAGGGGTCCCGGGGCAGTCGAGACCCAGTACTTC. This translates into CASRGPGAVETQYF. The chain uses TRBV19 and TRBJ2-5; the D gene is possibly TRBD1 (6 bases). CDR1 and CDR2 (germline): LNHDA, SQIVND (reference sequence). This CDR3 has 14 amino acids. The ends were cut back, 9 bases at V and 5 bases at J, with 19 bases in the middle.

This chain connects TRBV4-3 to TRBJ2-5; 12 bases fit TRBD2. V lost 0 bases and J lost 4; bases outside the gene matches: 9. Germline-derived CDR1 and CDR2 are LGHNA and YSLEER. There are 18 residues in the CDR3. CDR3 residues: CASSQDVLAGGGGETQYF. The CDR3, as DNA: TGCGCCAGCAGCCAAGATGTACTAGCGGGAGGAGGGGGAGAGACCCAGTACTTC.

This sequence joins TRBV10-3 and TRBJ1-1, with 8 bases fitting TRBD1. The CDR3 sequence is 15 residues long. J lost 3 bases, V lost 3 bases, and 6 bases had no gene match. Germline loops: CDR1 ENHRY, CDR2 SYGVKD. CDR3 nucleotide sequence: TGTGCCATCAGTGACGCCGCCAGGGGGCACACTGAAGCTTTCTTT. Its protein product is CAISDAARGHTEAFF.

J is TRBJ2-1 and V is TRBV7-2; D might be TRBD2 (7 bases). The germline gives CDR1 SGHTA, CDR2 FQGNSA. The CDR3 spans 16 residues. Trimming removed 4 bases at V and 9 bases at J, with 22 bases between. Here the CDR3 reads CASSWRGLAASGEQFF. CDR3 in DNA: TGTGCCAGCAGCTGGCGGGGGCTAGCGGCAAGTGGTGAGCAGTTCTTC.

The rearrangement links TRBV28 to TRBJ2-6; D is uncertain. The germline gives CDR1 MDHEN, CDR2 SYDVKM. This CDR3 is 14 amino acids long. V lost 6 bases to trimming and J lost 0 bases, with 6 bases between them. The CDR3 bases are TGTGCCAGCAGGGCCGTCTCTGGGGCCAACGTCCTGACTTTC. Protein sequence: CASRAVSGANVLTF.

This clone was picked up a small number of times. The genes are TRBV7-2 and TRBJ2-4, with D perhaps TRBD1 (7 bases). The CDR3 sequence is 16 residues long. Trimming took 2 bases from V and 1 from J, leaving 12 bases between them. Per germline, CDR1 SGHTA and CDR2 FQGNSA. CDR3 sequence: CASSLTGAGAKNIQYF. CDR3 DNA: TGTGCCAGCAGCTTAACAGGGGCGGGGGCCAAAAACATTCAGTACTTC.

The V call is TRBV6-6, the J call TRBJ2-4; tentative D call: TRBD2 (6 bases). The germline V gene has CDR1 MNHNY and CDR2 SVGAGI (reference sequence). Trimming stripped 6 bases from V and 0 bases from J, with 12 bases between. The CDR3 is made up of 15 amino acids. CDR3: CASSQGLLAKNIQYF. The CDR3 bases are TGTGCCAGCAGCCAGGGACTTTTAGCCAAAAACATTCAGTACTTC.

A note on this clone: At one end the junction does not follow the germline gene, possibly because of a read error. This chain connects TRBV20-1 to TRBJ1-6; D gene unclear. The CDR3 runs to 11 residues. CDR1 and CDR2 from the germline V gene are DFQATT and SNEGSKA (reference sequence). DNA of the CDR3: TGCAGTGCTAGAGTCCCACTAGGAAGTGTCTTT. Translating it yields CSARVPLGSVF.

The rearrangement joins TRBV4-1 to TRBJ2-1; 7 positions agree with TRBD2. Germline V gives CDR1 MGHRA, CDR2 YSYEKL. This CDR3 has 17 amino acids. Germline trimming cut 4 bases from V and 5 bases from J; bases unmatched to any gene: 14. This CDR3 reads CASSPSGRGGFDNEQFF. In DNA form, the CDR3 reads TGCGCCAGCAGCCCAAGTGGACGGGGAGGGTTCGACAATGAGCAGTTCTTC.

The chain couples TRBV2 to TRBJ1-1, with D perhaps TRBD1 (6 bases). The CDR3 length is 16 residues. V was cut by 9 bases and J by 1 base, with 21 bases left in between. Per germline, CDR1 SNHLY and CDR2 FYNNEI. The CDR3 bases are TGTGCCAGAAGGAGGACAGCCTTACTGCGGAACACTGAAGCTTTCTTT. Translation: CARRRTALLRNTEAFF.

The CDR3 bases are TGTGCCAGCAGCCGTACTAGCGGGAGGAACAATGAGCAGTTCTTC. It codes for CASSRTSGRNNEQFF. The V and J genes are TRBV21-1 and TRBJ2-1; the DNA was not compared with TRBD2, the D call given in the table. TRBV21-1 is a listed pseudogene. The CDR3 has 15 amino acids.

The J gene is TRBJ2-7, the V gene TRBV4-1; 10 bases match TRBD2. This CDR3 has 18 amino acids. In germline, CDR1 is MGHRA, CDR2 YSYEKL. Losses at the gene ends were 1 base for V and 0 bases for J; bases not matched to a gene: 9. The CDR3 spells CASSQGPSGLALSYEQYF. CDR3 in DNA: TGCGCCAGCAGCCAAGGCCCCTCGGGACTAGCGCTCTCCTACGAGCAGTACTTC.

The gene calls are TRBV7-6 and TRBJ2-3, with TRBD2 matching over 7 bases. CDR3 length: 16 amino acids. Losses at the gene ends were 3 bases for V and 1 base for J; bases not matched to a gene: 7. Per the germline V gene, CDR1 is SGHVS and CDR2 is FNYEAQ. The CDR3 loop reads CASSFSSGRGTDTQYF. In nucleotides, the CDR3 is TGTGCCAGCAGCTTCTCTAGCGGAAGAGGCACAGATACGCAGTATTTT.

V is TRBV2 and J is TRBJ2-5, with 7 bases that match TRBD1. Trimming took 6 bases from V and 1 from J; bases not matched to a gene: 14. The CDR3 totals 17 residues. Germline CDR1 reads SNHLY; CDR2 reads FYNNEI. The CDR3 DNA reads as TGTGCCAGCAGGGGGGTACGGGACAGCAGCATCCAAGAGACCCAGTACTTC. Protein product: CASRGVRDSSIQETQYF.

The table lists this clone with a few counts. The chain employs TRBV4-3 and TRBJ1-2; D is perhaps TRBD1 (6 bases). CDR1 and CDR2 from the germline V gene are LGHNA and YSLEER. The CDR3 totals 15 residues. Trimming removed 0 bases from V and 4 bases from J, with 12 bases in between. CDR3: CASSQDQGNSYGYTF. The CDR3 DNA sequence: TGCGCCAGCAGCCAAGACCAGGGGAACTCCTATGGCTACACCTTC.

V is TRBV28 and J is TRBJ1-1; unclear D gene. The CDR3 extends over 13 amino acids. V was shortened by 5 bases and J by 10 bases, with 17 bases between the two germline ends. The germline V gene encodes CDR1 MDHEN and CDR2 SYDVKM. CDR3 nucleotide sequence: TGTGCCAGCAGTACACCCGCTGGGTCGGGAGCTTTCTTT. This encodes CASSTPAGSGAFF.

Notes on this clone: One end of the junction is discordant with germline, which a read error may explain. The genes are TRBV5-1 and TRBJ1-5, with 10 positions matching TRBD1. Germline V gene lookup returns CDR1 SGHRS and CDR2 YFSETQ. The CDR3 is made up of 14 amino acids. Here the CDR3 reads CASSPTGGNQPQHF. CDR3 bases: TGCGCCAGCAGCCCGACAGGGGGCAACCAGCCCCAGCATTTT. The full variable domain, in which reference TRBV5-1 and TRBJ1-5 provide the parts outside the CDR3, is KAGVTQTPRYLIKTRGQQVTLSCSPISGHRSVSWYQQTPGQGLQFLFEYFSETQRNKGNFPGRFSGRQFSNSRSEMNVSTLELGDSALYLCASSPTGGNQPQHFGDGTRLSIL.

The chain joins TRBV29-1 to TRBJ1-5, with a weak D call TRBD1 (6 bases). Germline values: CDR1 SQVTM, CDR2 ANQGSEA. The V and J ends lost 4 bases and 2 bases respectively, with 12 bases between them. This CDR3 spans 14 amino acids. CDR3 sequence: CSVVQGTGNQPQHF. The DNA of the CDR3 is TGCAGCGTTGTCCAGGGGACCGGCAATCAGCCCCAGCATTTT. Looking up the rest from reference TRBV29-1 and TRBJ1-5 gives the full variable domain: SAVISQKPSRDICQRGTSLTIQCQVDSQVTMMFWYRQQPGQSLTLIATANQGSEATYESGFVIDKFPISRPNLTFSTLTVSNMSPEDSSIYLCSVVQGTGNQPQHFGDGTRLSIL.